These 4 T cell receptor beta chains were all obtained from the same sample, sequenced in a study of read filtering for tumor transcriptome and immune sequencing. From around 440 ng of RNA, a library with molecular barcoded alpha/delta and beta/gamma adaptors was made. TCRdb fed the reads into MiXCR, producing one record per CDR3 protein. The table has around 33,000 distinct CDR3 sequences, roughly 20% seen once. Sequenced: a population of CD138-negative cells sorted from bone marrow. The receptors were gathered from a donor at least 40 years old with multiple myeloma.

Ten or more counts support this clonotype. This rearrangement joins TRBV27 to TRBJ2-5, with unresolved D. The CDR3 contains 14 residues. From germline, CDR1 is MNHEY and CDR2 SMNVEV (reference sequence). The ends were cut back, 7 bases at V and 0 bases at J, with 12 bases in the middle. For the CDR3, the DNA is TGTGCCAGCATGGGCAGAAGGTACCAAGAGACCCAGTACTTC. Encoded protein: CASMGRRYQETQYF.

This clonotype was picked up many times. V gene TRBV9 combines with J gene TRBJ1-6; tentative D call: TRBD1 (5 bases). Germline CDR1 and CDR2: SGDLS and YYNGEE. The CDR3 runs to 15 residues. V gave up 5 bases and J gave up 8 bases, with 17 bases separating them. CDR3 region: CASRDVPGGDSPLHF. The CDR3 nucleotides read TGTGCCAGCAGAGACGTCCCTGGGGGGGATTCACCCCTCCACTTT.

This sequence joins TRBV10-1 and TRBJ2-1; possibly TRBD2 for D (5 bases). This CDR3 is 16 amino acids long. The germline gives CDR1 WNHNN, CDR2 SYGVQD (reference sequence). Trimming stripped 3 bases from V and 12 bases from J, with 24 bases between. In DNA form, the CDR3 reads TGCGCCAGCAGTGACTCCACCGCGGAGGCCCTAGGTGGGCAGTTCTTC. Translating gives CASSDSTAEALGGQFF.

This clonotype occurred many times. V and J are TRBV29-1 and TRBJ2-2, with TRBD1 matching 9 bases. The trim removed 3 bases at V and 5 bases at J, leaving 16 bases unmatched. CDR3 length equals 18 residues. CDR1 is SQVTM, CDR2 ANQGSEA, per germline. CDR3 coding DNA: TGCAGCGTTGAGAACTGGAGGACGGACAGGGGCGGGACCGGGGAGCTGTTTTTT. Translated, it gives CSVENWRTDRGGTGELFF.